This T cell receptor (beta chain) originates from a study of blood T cell repertoires in COVID-19. V dropped 5 bases and J dropped 10; count of bases not matched to a gene: 13. Germline loops: CDR1 SGHTA, CDR2 FQGNSA. CDR3 size: 15 residues. This clone was seen a handful of times. In the original analysis: Estimated nucleated cell counts came from reference gene primer amplification. Clones were read by immunoSEQ multiplex PCR, and TCRdb kept only the in-frame ones, dropping some. D and trimming come from the DNA, and the V and J calls and clone size come from that table. Of about 400,000 clones listed, around 87% are singletons. Researchers sorted participants into cohorts using their self-reported clinical history. Two negative PCRs, clearance, or symptom resolution were required of recovered Cohort 3 donors.

The rearrangement links TRBV7-2 to TRBJ2-3; 9 positions match TRBD1. The source of this sequence is a woman aged 45 to 65 who had recovered from COVID-19. Material for sequencing was PBMCs or T cells enriched from blood (not recorded which). For the CDR3, the DNA is TGTGCCAGCAGCCCCCTTGGGACAGGGATTATGGCGCAGTATTTT. This gives the protein CASSPLGTGIMAQYF.